Presented here are 28 T cell receptor beta chains from one specimen sequenced in a study of CD8 T cells in ankylosing spondylitis. MiXCR, applied by TCRdb to the 5' RACE reads, yields one record per CDR3 protein. The sample includes 300,000 to 350,000 distinct CDR3 sequences, roughly 14% of them seen just once. Source material: blood, either unsorted or a sorted T cell fraction (not recorded which). Every receptor here comes from a male donor with ankylosing spondylitis or in good health (not recorded which).

The rearrangement uses TRBV27 and TRBJ2-1; 12 bases match TRBD1. The CDR3 sequence is 15 residues long. CDR1 and CDR2 from the germline V gene are MNHEY and SMNVEV (reference sequence). J was trimmed by 9 bases and V by 4 bases; bases with no gene match: 7. This chain's CDR3 is CASSSGTGGTGEQFF. CDR3 DNA: TGTGCCAGCAGTTCCGGGACAGGGGGCACAGGTGAGCAGTTCTTC.

The CDR3 spells CSAGSGGAVYEQYF. The CDR3 bases are TGCAGTGCTGGGAGCGGGGGGGCCGTCTACGAGCAGTACTTC. This rearrangement joins TRBV20-1 to TRBJ2-7, with 10 bases fitting TRBD2. CDR1 and CDR2 (germline): DFQATT, SNEGSKA (reference sequence). This CDR3 is 14 amino acids long. V lost 5 bases to trimming and J lost 3 bases; unmatched junction nucleotides: 7.

V usage is TRBV6-2 or TRBV6-3 and J usage is TRBJ2-1; 9 nucleotides align to TRBD2. The CDR3 is 15 residues long. V lost 6 bases, J lost 9 bases, and 12 bases stayed unmatched. Germline V gene data show CDR1 as MNHEY and CDR2 as SVGEGT. The CDR3 reads CASSSLAGGTTEQFF. CDR3 DNA: TGTGCCAGCAGCTCTTTGGCGGGAGGGACAACTGAGCAGTTCTTC.

There are a few counts of this clonotype. The chain links TRBV20-1 to TRBJ2-6; 8 bases fit TRBD1. The CDR3 loop spans 18 amino acids. J lost 0 bases, V lost 3 bases, and 10 bases had no gene match. Per the germline V gene, CDR1 is DFQATT and CDR2 is SNEGSKA (reference sequence). The CDR3 spells CSASSGGTGVSGANVLTF. The CDR3 bases are TGCAGTGCTAGTAGTGGGGGGACAGGAGTCTCTGGGGCCAACGTCCTGACTTTC.

The chain joins TRBV29-1 to TRBJ2-3; 8 bases align to TRBD2. V dropped 4 bases and J dropped 2; count of bases not matched to a gene: 5. CDR3 size: 14 residues. Germline V CDR1 and CDR2: SQVTM, ANQGSEA. The CDR3 here is CSVVASGSTDTQYF. CDR3 DNA sequence: TGCAGCGTTGTGGCTAGCGGGTCCACAGATACGCAGTATTTT.

This clonotype was detected ten times or more. The CDR3 DNA sequence: TGCAGCGTTGGGTTGGCAACTTCCCCCTCTGGCTACACCTTC. Its protein is CSVGLATSPSGYTF. The chain uses TRBV29-1 and TRBJ1-2; D is unclear. V dropped 4 bases and J dropped 7 bases, with 19 bases sitting between them. The CDR3 length is 14 residues. Germline V gene data show CDR1 as SQVTM and CDR2 as ANQGSEA.

The chain joins TRBV5-5 to TRBJ1-5; possibly TRBD1 for D (5 bases). The length of the CDR3 is 15 residues. The V and J ends lost 0 bases and 7 bases respectively, with 14 bases between them. The germline CDR1 and CDR2 sequences are SGHKS and YYEKEE (reference sequence). CDR3 region: CASSLAGQGGQPQHF. The CDR3 bases are TGTGCCAGCAGCTTGGCCGGGCAGGGTGGGCAGCCCCAGCATTTT.

The rearrangement links TRBV6-5 to TRBJ2-3, with 11 positions matching TRBD2. Germline V gene lookup returns CDR1 MNHEY and CDR2 SVGAGI. CDR3 size: 15 residues. V gave up 2 bases and J gave up 4 bases; unmatched junction bases: 2. CDR3 coding DNA: TGTGCCAGCAGTTACACTAGCGGGGGTGCAGATACGCAGTATTTT. Its protein is CASSYTSGGADTQYF.

This clonotype showed up many times. This sequence joins TRBV29-1 and TRBJ1-5; possibly TRBD1 for D (6 bases). The CDR3 has 13 residues. Looked up from germline, CDR1 is SQVTM and CDR2 is ANQGSEA. The germline V and J ends were trimmed by 6 bases and 2 bases, with 11 bases remaining between them. CDR3 residues: CSVQQGGNQPQHF. CDR3 nucleotide sequence: TGCAGCGTACAACAGGGCGGCAATCAGCCCCAGCATTTT.

This clonotype came up a few times. The genes are TRBV11-3 and TRBJ2-1, with 11 positions matching TRBD2. Germline trimming cut 5 bases from V and 7 bases from J; bases unmatched to any gene: 13. Looked up from germline, CDR1 is SGHNT and CDR2 is YENEEA. The CDR3 has 17 amino acids. The CDR3 region has the DNA TGTGCCAGCAGCCCTCCGACTAGCGGGGTTCTTCGAAATGAGCAGTTCTTC. This encodes CASSPPTSGVLRNEQFF.

The chain combines TRBV7-8 with TRBJ1-1; D gene uncertain. Trimming removed 7 bases at V and 0 bases at J, with 15 bases between. The germline CDR1 and CDR2 sequences are SGHVS and FQNEAQ. The length of the CDR3 is 15 residues. The CDR3 DNA sequence: TGTGCCAGCACCATCCTAGGCCCAGTGAACACTGAAGCTTTCTTT. It encodes CASTILGPVNTEAFF.

The chain employs TRBV29-1 and TRBJ1-2, with D possibly being TRBD1 (6 bases). The CDR3 extends over 12 amino acids. The V gene's germline CDR1 is SQVTM and CDR2 ANQGSEA. Trimming stripped 4 bases from V and 2 bases from J, with 8 bases between. The CDR3 reads CSVAQGNYGYTF. CDR3 nucleotide sequence: TGCAGCGTTGCACAGGGAAACTATGGCTACACCTTC.

The rearrangement links TRBV15 to TRBJ2-1, with D unclear. CDR1 and CDR2 (germline): LNHNV, YYDKDF (reference sequence). The V gene lost 0 bases and the J gene lost 7 bases, with 10 bases spanning the gap. The CDR3 loop spans 14 amino acids. CDR3 sequence: CATSRDRQVNEQFF. The CDR3 nucleotides are TGTGCCACCAGCAGAGATAGGCAGGTAAATGAGCAGTTCTTC.

This chain joins TRBV6-5 and TRBJ1-2, with D tentatively TRBD1 (5 bases). This CDR3 is built from 14 residues. V was pared by 2 bases and J by 2 bases, with 9 bases between. Germline V CDR1 and CDR2: MNHEY, SVGAGI. The CDR3: CASSYGTENYGYTF. CDR3 in DNA: TGTGCCAGCAGTTACGGGACGGAGAACTATGGCTACACCTTC.

This clonotype came up a few times. The chain combines TRBV5-1 with TRBJ2-6, with 7 positions matching TRBD2. Germline CDR1 and CDR2: SGHRS and YFSETQ. V gave up 4 bases and J gave up 4 bases; unmatched junction bases: 11. This CDR3 has 17 residues. This CDR3 reads CASSPGGWDPGANVLTF. The CDR3 coding sequence is TGCGCCAGCAGCCCCGGGGGGTGGGACCCAGGGGCCAACGTCCTGACTTTC.

The chain recombines TRBV12-3 or TRBV12-4 with TRBJ2-3; D is unclear. The CDR3 spans 11 residues. Deletions cut 6 bases from V and 7 bases from J, with 8 bases between. The CDR3: CASSPLNTQYF. For the CDR3, the DNA is TGTGCCAGCAGCCCTCTGAATACGCAGTATTTT.

This clonotype was seen many times. This sequence joins TRBV3-1 and TRBJ2-1; maybe TRBD2 (5 bases). The V gene lost 0 bases and the J gene lost 7 bases, with 22 bases spanning the gap. Per germline, CDR1 LGHDT and CDR2 YNNKEL (reference sequence). There are 18 residues in the CDR3. The CDR3 nucleotides are TGTGCCAGCAGCCAAGATCGGTCAGCGATGGGAGCTGGGAATGAGCAGTTCTTC. Translation gives CASSQDRSAMGAGNEQFF.

In this sample, this clonotype turned up a few times. V is TRBV7-9 and J is TRBJ2-2, with D uncertain. The CDR3 has 15 residues. Trimming pared 6 bases from V and 3 bases from J, leaving 14 bases between. CDR1 and CDR2 from the germline V gene are SEHNR and FQNEAQ (reference sequence). The DNA for the CDR3 is TGTGCCAGCAGTGCCCGTCGACGGGACACCGGGGAGCTGTTTTTT. Its protein product is CASSARRRDTGELFF.

This clonotype appeared a few times. The rearrangement links TRBV14 to TRBJ2-3; 8 nucleotides align to TRBD2. This CDR3 region has 16 residues. In germline, CDR1 is SGHDN, CDR2 FVKESK. The J segment lost 4 bases and the V segment lost 4 bases, leaving 10 bases of the junction unmatched. CDR3 DNA: TGTGCCAGCAGCCCCCCAACTAGCGGAGCACCAGATACGCAGTATTTT. This translates into CASSPPTSGAPDTQYF.

J is TRBJ1-2 and V is TRBV30; 9 bases fit TRBD1. CDR3 length: 13 residues. J lost 7 bases, V lost 1 base, and 4 bases had no gene match. The germline V gene encodes CDR1 GTSNPN and CDR2 SVGIG (reference sequence). The CDR3 region is CAWSAGQGSGYTF. Written as DNA, the CDR3 is TGTGCCTGGAGTGCGGGACAGGGTTCTGGCTACACCTTC. The whole variable domain, filled in from reference TRBV30 and TRBJ1-2, reads SQTIHQWPATLVQPVGSPLSLECTVEGTSNPNLYWYRQAAGRGLQLLFYSVGIGQISSEVPQNLSASRPQDRQFILSSKKLLLSDSGFYLCAWSAGQGSGYTFGSGTRLTVV.

This rearrangement joins TRBV4-1 to TRBJ2-7; D possibly corresponds to TRBD2 (5 bases). The V end was cut by 3 bases, the J end by 1 base, with 7 bases between. There are 13 residues in the CDR3. Germline assignment: CDR1 MGHRA and CDR2 YSYEKL. This CDR3 is CASSHPGSYEQYF. CDR3 DNA: TGCGCCAGCAGCCACCCGGGATCCTACGAGCAGTACTTC.

This clonotype turned up a few times. The chain joins TRBV18 to TRBJ2-7; no definite D call. CDR3 length: 14 amino acids. Trimming shortened V by 3 bases and J by 7 bases, and 16 bases separated the two germline ends. Germline V gene sequence: CDR1 KGHSH, CDR2 LQKENI. CDR3 in DNA: TGTGCCAGCTCACCCGGCGACATGTCATGGGAGCAGTACTTC. Translated: CASSPGDMSWEQYF.

This clonotype was counted between two and nine times. The chain employs TRBV7-9 and TRBJ2-7; D ambiguous. Looked up from germline, CDR1 is SEHNR and CDR2 is FQNEAQ (reference sequence). The CDR3 is 12 amino acids. The V end was cut by 1 base, the J end by 6 bases, with 7 bases between. The CDR3: CASSLVVSEQYF. The CDR3 DNA reads as TGTGCCAGCAGCTTAGTAGTGTCCGAGCAGTACTTC. Complete variable domain (other parts from reference TRBV7-9 and TRBJ2-7): DTGVSQNPRHKITKRGQNVTFRCDPISEHNRLYWYRQTLGQGPEFLTYFQNEAQLEKSRLLSDRFSAERPKGSFSTLEIQRTEQGDSAMYLCASSLVVSEQYFGPGTRLTVT.

This clonotype was seen a few times. The CDR3 DNA follows: TGCGCCAGCAGCTCCCTGACTAGCGGGAGGGTTGATACGCAGTATTTT. It specifies CASSSLTSGRVDTQYF. The genes are TRBV5-1 and TRBJ2-3; 14 nucleotides line up with TRBD2. Trimming removed 3 bases from V and 6 bases from J; junction bases left unmatched: 6. From germline, CDR1 is SGHRS and CDR2 YFSETQ. The CDR3 contains 16 residues.

There are a few counts of this clonotype. The chain carries TRBV5-1 and TRBJ1-4; D ambiguous. The CDR3 loop spans 13 amino acids. The V gene's germline CDR1 is SGHRS and CDR2 YFSETQ. Between the trimmed V and J ends, which lost 3 bases and 5 bases, there was a span of 8 bases. DNA of the CDR3: TGCGCCAGCAGCTCCTCTGCGAATGAAAAACTGTTTTTT. Protein: CASSSSANEKLFF.

The J gene is TRBJ2-2, the V gene TRBV11-1; TRBD2 matches at 11 bases. The V and J ends lost 6 bases and 2 bases, in that order; junction bases with no gene match: 11. The CDR3 is 18 residues long. CDR1 and CDR2 from the germline V gene are SGHAT and FQDESV (reference sequence). CDR3 nucleotide sequence: TGTGCCAGCAGGGGGGGGACTAGCGGTCTCCAAAACACCGGGGAGCTGTTTTTT. It specifies CASRGGTSGLQNTGELFF.

This chain joins TRBV10-3 and TRBJ2-2, with 8 nucleotides matching TRBD2. The CDR3 has 16 residues. Unmatched junction bases numbered 8, after V lost 6 bases and J lost 2 bases. Germline loops: CDR1 ENHRY, CDR2 SYGVKD. The CDR3 here is CAISRSGTTNTGELFF. The CDR3 coding sequence is TGTGCCATCAGCCGTAGCGGGACTACCAACACCGGGGAGCTGTTTTTT.

This sequence joins TRBV15 and TRBJ2-2; a possible D gene is TRBD1 (6 bases). Trimming cost V 0 bases and J 9 bases, with 14 bases left between them. This CDR3 contains 15 residues. The V gene's germline CDR1 is LNHNV and CDR2 YYDKDF (reference sequence). The chain's CDR3 is CATSRETGVTWELFF. The CDR3 DNA sequence: TGTGCCACCAGCAGAGAGACAGGAGTAACCTGGGAGCTGTTTTTT. The variable domain in full, completed from reference TRBV15 and TRBJ2-2, reads DAMVIQNPRYQVTQFGKPVTLSCSQTLNHNVMYWYQQKSSQAPKLLFHYYDKDFNNEADTPDNFQSRRPNTSFCFLDIRSPGLGDTAMYLCATSRETGVTWELFFGEGSRLTVL.